A selection of T cell receptor beta chains follows, all from one sample in a study of blood T cells in healthy people across ages. TCRdb re-derived calls from the 5' RACE reads in MiXCR, one entry per CDR3 protein. The data show about 1.4 million distinct CDR3 sequences, roughly 59% seen once. The sample consisted of blood. All receptors come from a man younger than 35 in good health. Both conserved end residues are part of each CDR3. Fields, in order: CDR3 protein, CDR3 DNA, clone size, D gene, V gene, J gene. The D gene is left open where the match is weak. Clone size appears in some rows only: once, few, many, or a class for an expanded clone.

cdr3_aa: CASSNGIHYEQYF; cdr3_nt: TGCGCCAGCAGCAACGGGATCCATTACGAGCAGTACTTC; clone_size: NA; d_call: NA; v_call: TRBV5-1; j_call: TRBJ2-7
cdr3_aa: CASRDWDKEGEQYF; cdr3_nt: TGTGCCAGCAGAGACTGGGACAAGGAGGGCGAGCAGTACTTC; clone_size: few; d_call: NA; v_call: TRBV12-3/TRBV12-4; j_call: TRBJ2-7
cdr3_aa: CASSSPRRSGTAYEQYF; cdr3_nt: TGTGCCAGCAGCTCCCCAAGGAGATCAGGAACCGCCTACGAGCAGTACTTC; clone_size: NA; d_call: NA; v_call: TRBV11-1; j_call: TRBJ2-7
cdr3_aa: CASSRESGGPVLNEQFF; cdr3_nt: TGTGCCAGCAGCCGGGAAAGCGGGGGGCCTGTTCTCAATGAGCAGTTCTTC; clone_size: NA; d_call: TRBD2; v_call: TRBV3-1; j_call: TRBJ2-1
cdr3_aa: CASSPASGGTSGRAVYNEQFF; cdr3_nt: TGTGCCAGCAGCCCCGCATCAGGGGGGACTAGCGGGAGGGCCGTCTACAATGAGCAGTTCTTC; clone_size: NA; d_call: TRBD2; v_call: TRBV11-1; j_call: TRBJ2-1
cdr3_aa: CASGPWLVGTDTQYF; cdr3_nt: TGTGCCAGCGGACCGTGGCTAGTGGGAACAGATACGCAGTATTTT; clone_size: NA; d_call: NA; v_call: TRBV12-3/TRBV12-4; j_call: TRBJ2-3
cdr3_aa: CSVDRGYTEAFF; cdr3_nt: TGCAGCGTCGATAGGGGGTACACTGAAGCTTTCTTT; clone_size: NA; d_call: NA; v_call: TRBV29-1; j_call: TRBJ1-1
cdr3_aa: CASSLASEPQYF; cdr3_nt: TGTGCCAGCAGTTTGGCGTCAGAGCCCCAGTACTTC; clone_size: few; d_call: NA; v_call: TRBV6-6; j_call: TRBJ2-7
cdr3_aa: CASSLVDGHYEQYF; cdr3_nt: TGTGCCAGCAGCTTGGTGGACGGCCACTACGAGCAGTACTTC; clone_size: NA; d_call: NA; v_call: TRBV5-6; j_call: TRBJ2-7
cdr3_aa: CASPTSSELDTGELFF; cdr3_nt: TGTGCCAGCCCGACTAGTTCGGAGTTGGACACCGGGGAGCTGTTTTTT; clone_size: NA; d_call: NA; v_call: TRBV6-5; j_call: TRBJ2-2
cdr3_aa: CASSSPTSGGSNEQFF; cdr3_nt: TGTGCCAGCAGCTCCCCGACTAGCGGGGGAAGTAATGAGCAGTTCTTC; clone_size: once; d_call: TRBD2; v_call: TRBV5-4; j_call: TRBJ2-1
cdr3_aa: CSVASLDREYNEQFF; cdr3_nt: TGCAGCGTTGCATCTCTGGACAGGGAGTACAATGAGCAGTTCTTC; clone_size: NA; d_call: TRBD1; v_call: TRBV29-1; j_call: TRBJ2-1
cdr3_aa: CASSFTGTGIVGTEAFF; cdr3_nt: TGTGCCAGCTCCTTTACCGGGACAGGGATAGTGGGCACTGAAGCTTTCTTT; clone_size: NA; d_call: TRBD1; v_call: TRBV2; j_call: TRBJ1-1
cdr3_aa: CVWTSGRHEQYF; cdr3_nt: TGTGTCTGGACTAGCGGGAGACACGAGCAGTACTTC; clone_size: NA; d_call: TRBD2; v_call: TRBV30; j_call: TRBJ2-7
cdr3_aa: CASSSGTGTGGTDTQYF; cdr3_nt: TGTGCCAGCAGCTCCGGGACCGGGACAGGGGGTACAGATACGCAGTATTTT; clone_size: NA; d_call: TRBD1; v_call: TRBV6-1; j_call: TRBJ2-3
cdr3_aa: CSARELGQTNPSNEQFF; cdr3_nt: TGCAGTGCTAGGGAACTCGGACAGACCAATCCTAGCAATGAGCAGTTCTTC; clone_size: few; d_call: NA; v_call: TRBV20-1; j_call: TRBJ2-1
cdr3_aa: CSARGGQGARFTF; cdr3_nt: TGCAGTGCTAGAGGGGGACAGGGGGCTCGCTTCACCTTC; clone_size: NA; d_call: TRBD1; v_call: TRBV20-1; j_call: TRBJ1-2
cdr3_aa: CASSLVLAETQYF; cdr3_nt: TGCGCCAGCAGCTTGGTTCTAGCAGAGACCCAGTACTTC; clone_size: many; d_call: NA; v_call: TRBV5-1; j_call: TRBJ2-5
cdr3_aa: CATSVGQGEESQGTEAFF; cdr3_nt: TGTGCCACCAGTGTTGGACAAGGGGAAGAGTCGCAGGGCACTGAAGCTTTCTTT; clone_size: few; d_call: NA; v_call: TRBV24-1; j_call: TRBJ1-1
cdr3_aa: CASGLVLPRGNYGYTF; cdr3_nt: TGTGCTAGTGGTTTGGTACTCCCCAGAGGTAACTATGGCTACACCTTC; clone_size: NA; d_call: NA; v_call: TRBV12-5; j_call: TRBJ1-2
cdr3_aa: CSARDEVRTSGSLWGNEQFF; cdr3_nt: TGCAGTGCTAGAGATGAAGTTCGGACTAGCGGGAGTCTTTGGGGCAATGAGCAGTTCTTC; clone_size: few; d_call: TRBD2; v_call: TRBV20-1; j_call: TRBJ2-1
cdr3_aa: CASSPGLADNTGELFF; cdr3_nt: TGCGCCAGCAGCCCGGGACTAGCGGATAACACCGGGGAGCTGTTTTTT; clone_size: few; d_call: TRBD2; v_call: TRBV5-1; j_call: TRBJ2-2
cdr3_aa: CASSAKLNHAQYF; cdr3_nt: TGTGCCAGCAGCGCCAAACTCAACCACGCGCAGTATTTT; clone_size: NA; d_call: NA; v_call: TRBV7-2; j_call: TRBJ2-3
cdr3_aa: CASSLAGGARGNTIYF; cdr3_nt: TGCGCCAGCAGCTTGGCTGGGGGGGCGCGTGGAAACACCATATATTTT; clone_size: NA; d_call: NA; v_call: TRBV5-1; j_call: TRBJ1-3
cdr3_aa: CSVDSRSPQYEQFF; cdr3_nt: TGCAGCGTTGATTCCCGAAGTCCCCAATATGAGCAGTTCTTC; clone_size: NA; d_call: NA; v_call: TRBV29-1; j_call: TRBJ2-1
cdr3_aa: CSALDTCTGELFF; cdr3_nt: TGCAGTGCCTTGGACACATGCACCGGGGAGCTGTTTTTT; clone_size: NA; d_call: NA; v_call: TRBV20-1; j_call: TRBJ2-2
cdr3_aa: CATSIRSVQYF; cdr3_nt: TGTGCCACCAGCATTCGTTCGGTGCAGTATTTT; clone_size: NA; d_call: NA; v_call: TRBV15; j_call: TRBJ2-3
cdr3_aa: CSVPGGLYNEQFF; cdr3_nt: TGCAGCGTACCGGGGGGCCTTTACAATGAGCAGTTCTTC; clone_size: NA; d_call: NA; v_call: TRBV29-1; j_call: TRBJ2-1
cdr3_aa: CSAGLESNEQFF; cdr3_nt: TGCAGTGCTGGACTCGAGTCCAATGAGCAGTTCTTC; clone_size: NA; d_call: NA; v_call: TRBV20-1; j_call: TRBJ2-1
cdr3_aa: CALRKEDASSYNEQYF; cdr3_nt: TGTGCCTTAAGAAAGGAGGACGCATCCTCCTACAATGAGCAGTACTTC; clone_size: NA; d_call: NA; v_call: TRBV10-3; j_call: TRBJ2-7
cdr3_aa: CASSYSSGVNEQYF; cdr3_nt: TGTGCCAGCAGCTACTCGTCTGGGGTGAACGAGCAGTACTTC; clone_size: NA; d_call: NA; v_call: TRBV6-6; j_call: TRBJ2-7
cdr3_aa: CASSLDLAGGYNEQFF; cdr3_nt: TGTGCCAGCAGTTTAGATCTAGCGGGAGGTTACAATGAGCAGTTCTTC; clone_size: few; d_call: TRBD2; v_call: TRBV27; j_call: TRBJ2-1
cdr3_aa: CASSLYLSEAFF; cdr3_nt: TGTGCCAGCAGCTTATATTTGTCTGAAGCTTTCTTT; clone_size: NA; d_call: NA; v_call: TRBV4-2; j_call: TRBJ1-1
cdr3_aa: CASSPDLWGGEAYEQYF; cdr3_nt: TGTGCCAGCAGCCCCGACCTCTGGGGGGGTGAGGCCTACGAGCAGTACTTC; clone_size: few; d_call: TRBD2; v_call: TRBV7-2; j_call: TRBJ2-7
cdr3_aa: CSVVFRDSQLDIQYF; cdr3_nt: TGCAGCGTTGTGTTTAGGGACAGCCAGCTGGACATTCAGTACTTC; clone_size: many; d_call: TRBD1; v_call: TRBV29-1; j_call: TRBJ2-4
cdr3_aa: CASSEGRGQDPYEQYF; cdr3_nt: TGTGCCAGCAGTGAAGGAAGGGGACAGGACCCCTACGAGCAGTACTTC; clone_size: NA; d_call: TRBD1; v_call: TRBV25-1; j_call: TRBJ2-7
cdr3_aa: CASSLILARTYEQYF; cdr3_nt: TGTGCCAGCAGTTTAATCCTAGCACGAACCTACGAGCAGTACTTC; clone_size: once; d_call: NA; v_call: TRBV28; j_call: TRBJ2-7
cdr3_aa: CASSLTEVGYTF; cdr3_nt: TGTGCCAGCAGTTTGACAGAAGTTGGCTACACCTTC; clone_size: NA; d_call: NA; v_call: TRBV2; j_call: TRBJ1-2
cdr3_aa: CASRPTGLEETQYF; cdr3_nt: TGTGCCAGCAGACCGACAGGGCTGGAGGAGACCCAGTACTTC; clone_size: NA; d_call: TRBD1; v_call: TRBV12-3/TRBV12-4; j_call: TRBJ2-5
cdr3_aa: CASTTVLTSTDTQYF; cdr3_nt: TGCGCCAGCACAACCGTCCTGACTAGCACAGATACGCAGTATTTT; clone_size: NA; d_call: NA; v_call: TRBV4-1; j_call: TRBJ2-3
cdr3_aa: CASSQDLDNYSEQFF; cdr3_nt: TGCGCCAGCAGCCAAGATCTCGACAATTACAGTGAGCAGTTCTTC; clone_size: NA; d_call: NA; v_call: TRBV4-3; j_call: TRBJ2-1
cdr3_aa: CASSQEGGQPFPPQHF; cdr3_nt: TGCGCCAGCAGCCAAGAGGGAGGACAGCCTTTTCCGCCCCAGCATTTT; clone_size: NA; d_call: NA; v_call: TRBV4-1; j_call: TRBJ1-5
cdr3_aa: CSGGRGLTYNEQFF; cdr3_nt: TGCAGCGGGGGCAGGGGCCTAACCTACAATGAGCAGTTCTTC; clone_size: NA; d_call: NA; v_call: TRBV29-1; j_call: TRBJ2-1
cdr3_aa: CASSLMATSGAYEQYF; cdr3_nt: TGCGCCAGCAGCTTGATGGCGACTAGCGGGGCCTACGAGCAGTACTTC; clone_size: NA; d_call: TRBD2; v_call: TRBV5-1; j_call: TRBJ2-7
cdr3_aa: CASSPPGTGDNEQFF; cdr3_nt: TGTGCCAGCAGTCCGCCCGGGACAGGGGACAATGAGCAGTTCTTC; clone_size: NA; d_call: TRBD1; v_call: TRBV12-3/TRBV12-4; j_call: TRBJ2-1
cdr3_aa: CASSQDAKMSSYGQYF; cdr3_nt: TGCGCCAGCAGCCAAGATGCGAAGATGAGCTCCTACGGGCAGTACTTC; clone_size: NA; d_call: NA; v_call: TRBV4-1; j_call: TRBJ2-7
cdr3_aa: CASTYSGTSTGANVLTF; cdr3_nt: TGTGCCAGCACCTACTCCGGGACTAGCACTGGGGCCAACGTCCTGACTTTC; clone_size: many; d_call: TRBD2; v_call: TRBV4-2; j_call: TRBJ2-6
cdr3_aa: CASSFTRPLHF; cdr3_nt: TGTGCCAGCAGTTTTACCCGGCCCCTCCACTTT; clone_size: NA; d_call: NA; v_call: TRBV28; j_call: TRBJ1-6
cdr3_aa: CASSLLEGPGEQFF; cdr3_nt: TGTGCCAGCAGCTTATTAGAGGGTCCAGGTGAGCAGTTCTTC; clone_size: once; d_call: NA; v_call: TRBV13; j_call: TRBJ2-1
cdr3_aa: CASSTETWVLHF; cdr3_nt: TGTGCCAGCAGCACTGAAACTTGGGTCCTCCACTTT; clone_size: NA; d_call: NA; v_call: TRBV12-3/TRBV12-4; j_call: TRBJ1-6
cdr3_aa: CASSQEGEPGNTIYF; cdr3_nt: TGCGCCAGCAGCCAAGAGGGAGAGCCTGGAAACACCATATATTTT; clone_size: NA; d_call: NA; v_call: TRBV4-3; j_call: TRBJ1-3
cdr3_aa: CASSRIAGAGETQYF; cdr3_nt: TGTGCCAGCAGCCGGATAGCGGGAGCTGGGGAGACCCAGTACTTC; clone_size: NA; d_call: TRBD2; v_call: TRBV4-2; j_call: TRBJ2-5
cdr3_aa: CASSYQGPRQQYF; cdr3_nt: TGTGCCAGCAGCTACCAGGGTCCGCGTCAGCAGTACTTC; clone_size: NA; d_call: NA; v_call: TRBV7-2; j_call: TRBJ2-7
cdr3_aa: CASSPQGPRGTYNEQFF; cdr3_nt: TGTGCCAGCAGCCCCCAGGGACCTCGAGGGACCTACAATGAGCAGTTCTTC; clone_size: NA; d_call: NA; v_call: TRBV5-6; j_call: TRBJ2-1
cdr3_aa: CSARDERRRATEQFF; cdr3_nt: TGCAGTGCTAGAGATGAGCGGAGGAGGGCCACTGAGCAGTTCTTC; clone_size: NA; d_call: NA; v_call: TRBV20-1; j_call: TRBJ2-1
cdr3_aa: CASSLGDYHQETQYF; cdr3_nt: TGTGCCAGCAGTTTAGGGGACTATCACCAAGAGACCCAGTACTTC; clone_size: NA; d_call: TRBD2; v_call: TRBV12-3/TRBV12-4; j_call: TRBJ2-5
cdr3_aa: CASSPGLAGRRGNIQYF; cdr3_nt: TGTGCCAGCAGCCCCGGACTAGCGGGCCGTAGGGGAAACATTCAGTACTTC; clone_size: NA; d_call: TRBD2; v_call: TRBV7-2; j_call: TRBJ2-4
cdr3_aa: CASSYSPLAPSYEQYF; cdr3_nt: TGTGCCAGCAGTTACAGTCCGTTGGCGCCTTCATACGAGCAGTACTTC; clone_size: NA; d_call: NA; v_call: TRBV6-5; j_call: TRBJ2-7
cdr3_aa: CSVAAQAQLETQYF; cdr3_nt: TGCAGCGTCGCAGCGCAGGCTCAGCTAGAGACCCAGTACTTC; clone_size: NA; d_call: NA; v_call: TRBV29-1; j_call: TRBJ2-5
cdr3_aa: CASTVAGGQETQYF; cdr3_nt: TGTGCCAGCACGGTAGCGGGGGGCCAAGAGACCCAGTACTTC; clone_size: NA; d_call: TRBD2; v_call: TRBV6-2/TRBV6-3; j_call: TRBJ2-5